This is a list of T cell receptor beta chains from one sample in a study of T-cell memory formation after mild COVID-19. A single record per CDR3 protein comes from TCRdb applying MiXCR to the 5' RACE reads. The sample yields approximately 350,000 distinct CDR3 sequences, under 30% seen once. Sequencing used PBMCs or a T cell subset sorted from them (not recorded which). These receptors were taken from an adult woman who had mild COVID-19 (a few samples of this study predate the infection). Cell type and time point are not known. Both conserved end residues are part of each CDR3. D genes are given only for firm matches. For some rows the clone size is stated as once, few or many, or as a class when expanded; others skip it.

d_call	v_call	j_call	cdr3_length	clone_size	cdr3_nt	cdr3_aa
-	TRBV5-1	TRBJ1-1	16	-	TGCGCCAGCAGCTTGTCGACAGACCCCATGAACACTGAAGCTTTCTTT	CASSLSTDPMNTEAFF
-	TRBV12-3/TRBV12-4	TRBJ2-1	13	few	TGTGCCAGCAGTTTATTAGGGGCCCATGAGCAGTTCTTC	CASSLLGAHEQFF
TRBD2	TRBV6-5	TRBJ2-3	15	few	TGTGCCAGCAGGAGTAGCGGGAGCGGGGCAGATACGCAGTATTTT	CASRSSGSGADTQYF
-	TRBV25-1	TRBJ2-2	15	-	TGTGCCAGCAGTAATACAGGGATTGACACCGGGGAGCTGTTTTTT	CASSNTGIDTGELFF
TRBD1	TRBV12-3/TRBV12-4	TRBJ1-2	16	few	TGTGCCAGCAGTCCCAACCCGGGACAGGGTGCCTATGGCTACACCTTC	CASSPNPGQGAYGYTF
-	TRBV29-1	TRBJ2-7	12	once	TGCAGCGTTGAAGTTCCTCCCTACGAGCAGTACTTC	CSVEVPPYEQYF
-	TRBV20-1	TRBJ1-1	13	-	TGCAGTGCTATTCGGACGGTGAACACTGAAGCTTTCTTT	CSAIRTVNTEAFF
-	TRBV5-1	TRBJ1-1	15	-	TGCGCCAGCAGCAGGCAGGCAGAGTTCAACACTGAAGCTTTCTTT	CASSRQAEFNTEAFF
-	TRBV29-1	TRBJ1-5	13	many	TGCAGCGCCGGAAGGGGGGGGAATCAGCCCCAGCATTTT	CSAGRGGNQPQHF
TRBD2	TRBV7-9	TRBJ2-1	13	-	TGTGCCAGCCTTGGCGGGGGCTACAATGAGCAGTTCTTC	CASLGGGYNEQFF
-	TRBV29-1	TRBJ1-4	13	-	TGCAGCGTTGTAGGGCGCGGAGATGAAAAACTGTTTTTT	CSVVGRGDEKLFF
-	TRBV6-1	TRBJ2-3	11	-	TGTGCCAGCAAGTTCCAAGATACGCAGTATTTT	CASKFQDTQYF
-	TRBV9	TRBJ2-6	16	many	TGTGCCAGCAGCCCGAGGGTTAACCCTGGGGCCAACGTCCTGACTTTC	CASSPRVNPGANVLTF
-	TRBV2	TRBJ2-7	13	-	TGTGCCAGCAAACCAGCAGACTACTACGAGCAGTACTTC	CASKPADYYEQYF
-	TRBV5-1	TRBJ2-5	14	many	TGCGCCAGCAGCTTGGTCCAGGGCCAAGAGACCCAGTACTTC	CASSLVQGQETQYF
-	TRBV28	TRBJ2-7	13	-	TGTGCCAGCAGTCCGACATTGACCTACGAGCAGTACTTC	CASSPTLTYEQYF
TRBD2	TRBV7-2	TRBJ2-1	14	few	TGTGCCAGCAGCTTAGTAGCGGGAGTGGCTGAGCAGTTCTTC	CASSLVAGVAEQFF
-	TRBV12-3/TRBV12-4	TRBJ1-3	14	once	TGTGCCAGCACCCCAGCTGGTTCGGGAAACACCATATATTTT	CASTPAGSGNTIYF
-	TRBV5-1	TRBJ2-1	13	-	TGCGACAGCAGGAGAGACTCCTACAATGAGCAGTTCTTC	CDSRRDSYNEQFF
-	TRBV2	TRBJ2-7	13	-	TGTGCCAGCACCGGGCTGGTAAGCAACGAGCAGTACTTC	CASTGLVSNEQYF
TRBD1	TRBV28	TRBJ2-5	15	-	TGTGCCAGCAGCGAACCGGGACAGGGGAGAGAGACCCAGTACTTC	CASSEPGQGRETQYF
TRBD1	TRBV5-1	TRBJ1-1	14	-	TGCGCCAGCAGCTGGACAGGGGAGGACACTGAAGCTTTCTTT	CASSWTGEDTEAFF
-	TRBV7-2	TRBJ1-1	16	few	TGTGCCAGCAGCTTAGGAGGACGAGGGTGGGACACTGAAGCTTTCTTT	CASSLGGRGWDTEAFF
TRBD1	TRBV13	TRBJ2-1	15	few	TGTGCCAGCAGCAACCGGGACAGCTCCTACAATGAGCAGTTCTTC	CASSNRDSSYNEQFF
-	TRBV27	TRBJ1-2	13	-	TGTGCCAGCAGTTTACAGGGTCCCTATGGCTACACCTTC	CASSLQGPYGYTF
-	TRBV9	TRBJ1-4	16	-	TGTGCCAGCAGTGGACCTCGGGGAGCGGCTAATGAAAAACTGTTTTTT	CASSGPRGAANEKLFF
TRBD2	TRBV2	TRBJ2-7	13	-	TGTGCCAGCGTCCTAGCGGAACCCTACGAGCAGTACTTC	CASVLAEPYEQYF
-	TRBV24-1	TRBJ1-1	14	few	TGTGCCACCAGTGGAGCGGGGTGGGGCACTGAAGCTTTCTTT	CATSGAGWGTEAFF
TRBD2	TRBV9	TRBJ2-1	19	few	TGTGCCAGCAGCGGGGGACTAGCGGGAGCCCCTAGCTCCTACAATGAGCAGTTCTTC	CASSGGLAGAPSSYNEQFF
TRBD1	TRBV5-1	TRBJ2-1	15	few	TGCGCCAGCAGCTTGGGGGACAGGAGATACAATGAGCAGTTCTTC	CASSLGDRRYNEQFF
-	TRBV11-2	TRBJ1-2	13	few	TGTGCCAGCAGCTTATCGGGGAGAGGGGGCTACACCTTC	CASSLSGRGGYTF
-	TRBV7-8	TRBJ2-3	16	few	TGTGCCAGCAGCCTATGGACGATTGGAGGCACAGATACGCAGTATTTT	CASSLWTIGGTDTQYF
TRBD2	TRBV29-1	TRBJ2-4	16	-	TGCAGCGTTGGCGGACGAGCGGGGGCCCGGGGGGACATTCAGTACTTC	CSVGGRAGARGDIQYF
TRBD1	TRBV12-3/TRBV12-4	TRBJ2-4	16	few	TGTGCCAGCAGTTCATGGACAGGAGGAGCCAAAAACATTCAGTACTTC	CASSSWTGGAKNIQYF
-	TRBV3-1	TRBJ2-5	14	-	TGTGCCAGCAGTCCTTGGGTGCAGGGAGCGTCCCAGTACTTC	CASSPWVQGASQYF
-	TRBV18	TRBJ1-1	15	once	TGTGCCAGCTCACGAAACGGGTGGTTGAACACTGAAGCTTTCTTT	CASSRNGWLNTEAFF
TRBD2	TRBV9	TRBJ2-1	15	once	TGTGCCAGCAGCGTAGACGGGAGGGAGGACAATGAGCAGTTCTTC	CASSVDGREDNEQFF
TRBD1	TRBV7-9	TRBJ2-1	15	-	TGTGCCAGCATCCTGACAGGGAGCTCCTACAATGAGCAGTTCTTC	CASILTGSSYNEQFF
TRBD1	TRBV5-1	TRBJ2-7	16	-	TGCGCCAGCAGCTTGGAGGGGGACAGGAGCTCCTACGAGCAGTACTTC	CASSLEGDRSSYEQYF
TRBD1	TRBV12-3/TRBV12-4	TRBJ1-1	15	-	TGTGCCAGCAGTTTATCGGGGACAGGGGTACCTGAAGCTTTCTTT	CASSLSGTGVPEAFF
-	TRBV10-3	TRBJ2-1	11	few	TGTGCCATCAGTGCGGGAGATGAGCAGTTCTTC	CAISAGDEQFF
-	TRBV24-1	TRBJ2-3	18	few	TGTGCCACCAGTGACCCCCAGACACGGTTTACTAGCACAGATACGCAGTATTTT	CATSDPQTRFTSTDTQYF
TRBD1	TRBV5-1	TRBJ1-1	14	-	TGCGCCAGCAGCACTGGACAGGGGGCGAATGAAGCTTTCTTT	CASSTGQGANEAFF
-	TRBV7-9	TRBJ1-5	15	few	TGTGCCAGCAGCGACGGGGCGTGGGGTTATCAGCCCCAGCATTTT	CASSDGAWGYQPQHF
-	TRBV6-6	TRBJ2-3	13	few	TGTGCCAGCAGTTGGAGAATGTCGGATACGCAGTATTTT	CASSWRMSDTQYF
TRBD2	TRBV24-1	TRBJ2-1	16	few	TGTGCCACCAGTGATTTTACTAGCGGGAGAGACAATGAGCAGTTCTTC	CATSDFTSGRDNEQFF
-	TRBV7-6	TRBJ2-3	15	many	TGTGCCAGCGGGGGACGGGGTCAGACCACAGATACGCAGTATTTT	CASGGRGQTTDTQYF
TRBD1	TRBV24-1	TRBJ1-1	13	-	TGTGCCAGCAGACAGGGGGAGAACACTGAAGCTTTCTTT	CASRQGENTEAFF
TRBD2	TRBV18	TRBJ2-1	16	-	TGTGCCAGCTCACCACGGGCTAGCGGGATAGGGAGTGAGCAGTTCTTC	CASSPRASGIGSEQFF